This TCR beta chain was recorded in a study of T cell responses to AZD1222 COVID-19 vaccine. Only one count was recorded for this clone. Its specificity is not known. General study points: Breadth and depth of Spike-specific TCRs rose after two AZD1222 doses.

Per germline, CDR1 SGHAT and CDR2 FQNNGV. Trimming shortened V by 3 bases and J by 1 base, and 0 bases separated the two germline ends. The CDR3 consists of 11 residues. Assay used: immunoSEQ multiplex PCR; TCRdb lists only in-frame clones, some missing. Of under 110,000 clones listed, 85% to 90% are singletons. V usage is TRBV11-2 and J usage is TRBJ1-1; D uncertain. The specimen comprised peripheral blood, sampled on day 0 of AZD1222 vaccination. This TCR derives from an adult in good health. The CDR3 DNA sequence: TGTGCCAGCAGCTTGAACACTGAAGCTTTCTTT. This codes for CASSLNTEAFF.